The 18 T cell receptor beta chains presented below share a single source sample, sequenced in a study of blood T cell repertoires in COVID-19. TCRdb keeps only in-frame clones here, not all; method: immunoSEQ multiplex PCR. Seen here are approximately 94,000 clones, roughly 88% observed once, and the top ten hold 7.5% to 9.5%. The material sequenced was peripheral blood. The origin of the receptors is a woman aged 65 to 85 with acute or convalescent COVID-19.

As to this clone: It is unclear where the CDR3 begins or ends on the DNA, so no DNA is shown, and the CDR3 is as TCRdb lists it. The J gene is TRBJ1-2, the V gene TRBV27; the table's D gene call, TRBD1, was not cross checked with the DNA. Germline CDR1 is MNHEY and CDR2 is SMNVEV (reference sequence). The CDR3 length equals 14 residues, ends included. The CDR3 spells CASSTSVVAVGYTF.

The V gene is TRBV4-1, the J gene TRBJ1-4, with D unresolved. CDR1 and CDR2 from the germline V gene are MGHRA and YSYEKL. The length of the CDR3 is 16 residues. V dropped 2 bases and J dropped 0 bases, with 10 bases sitting between them. CDR3 loop: CASSQFASSTNEKLFF. The DNA of the CDR3 is TGCGCCAGCAGCCAATTCGCGTCTTCAACTAATGAAAAACTGTTTTTT.

The chain uses TRBV5-1 and TRBJ1-3, with D possibly being TRBD1 (6 bases). Germline values: CDR1 SGHRS, CDR2 YFSETQ. The germline V and J ends were trimmed by 4 bases and 4 bases, with 15 bases remaining between them. The CDR3 contains 15 residues. The CDR3 nucleotides are TGCGCCAGCAGCCTAAGGGGGGGTCCAGGAAACACCATATATTTT. Protein sequence: CASSLRGGPGNTIYF.

The rearrangement uses TRBV2 and TRBJ1-5; 7 bases align to TRBD1. V shed 5 bases and J 2 bases; nucleotides not matched to a gene: 6. The CDR3 runs to 15 residues. CDR1 is SNHLY, CDR2 FYNNEI, per germline. The CDR3 DNA reads TGTGCCAGCAGTCAAGACAGGGAACGCAATCAGCCCCAGCATTTT. This translates into CASSQDRERNQPQHF.

In its sample, this clone was seen a few times. The chain links TRBV18 to TRBJ1-2; weak D call: TRBD1 (6 bases). The CDR3 loop spans 13 amino acids. Trimming left V 3 bases short and J 7 bases short, with 12 bases between. Germline V gives CDR1 KGHSH, CDR2 LQKENI. In nucleotides, the CDR3 is TGTGCCAGCTCACCTCCGGGACAACCTGGCTACACCTTC. Translated: CASSPPGQPGYTF.

V is TRBV2 and J is TRBJ1-5; tentatively, D is TRBD1 (6 bases). Trimming took off 2 bases at V and 2 bases at J, with 19 bases between the two ends. Germline CDR1 SNHLY, CDR2 FYNNEI. CDR3 length: 18 amino acids. The CDR3 DNA sequence: TGTGCCAGCAGTGAATTGGGGGGGCAGAGTTTGGGCAATCAGCCCCAGCATTTT. As protein: CASSELGGQSLGNQPQHF. The full variable domain, completed using reference TRBV2 and TRBJ1-5, is EPEVTQTPSHQVTQMGQEVILRCVPISNHLYFYWYRQILGQKVEFLVSFYNNEISEKSEIFDDQFSVERPDGSNFTLKIRSTKLEDSAMYFCASSELGGQSLGNQPQHFGDGTRLSIL.

The gene calls are TRBV13 and TRBJ2-3; the D gene is possibly TRBD1 (5 bases). The germline V gene encodes CDR1 PRHDT and CDR2 FYEKMQ (reference sequence). This CDR3 has 13 residues. Trimming removed 5 bases at V and 4 bases at J, with 10 bases between. The CDR3 loop reads CASSTGQADTQYF. The CDR3 bases are TGTGCCAGCAGCACCGGACAAGCAGATACGCAGTATTTT.

This clone was seen once. The rearrangement links TRBV2 to TRBJ2-6, with TRBD2 as a possible D gene (5 bases). Germline V gene sequence: CDR1 SNHLY, CDR2 FYNNEI. Trimming stripped 7 bases from V and 0 bases from J, with 16 bases between. The CDR3 extends over 17 amino acids. Written as DNA, the CDR3 is TGTGCCAGCATGCGGGCCTCCGTAGCCTCTGGGGCCAACGTCCTGACTTTC. This gives the protein CASMRASVASGANVLTF.

The J gene is TRBJ1-2, the V gene TRBV5-1; no clear D. CDR1 is SGHRS, CDR2 YFSETQ, per germline. CDR3 length: 12 amino acids. V lost 2 bases, J lost 7 bases, and 9 bases lay in between. CDR3 sequence: CASSFDQRGYTF. Written as DNA, the CDR3 is TGCGCCAGCAGCTTTGATCAGCGTGGCTACACCTTC.

On this clone itself: The DNA is left out, because the CDR3 cannot be placed on it with certainty; the CDR3 is given as TCRdb lists it. This chain links TRBV6-5 with TRBJ2-3; the table gives TRBD1 as D, unverified against the DNA. The CDR3 numbers 16 amino acids, ends counted. Germline lookup yields CDR1 MNHEY and CDR2 SVGAGI. CDR3 protein: CASSSSAVTSTDTQYF.

The chain recombines TRBV21-1 with TRBJ1-1; the D call of TRBD1 is as the table states it, not checked on the DNA. TRBV21-1 is described as a pseudogene. The length of the CDR3 is 17 residues. The chain's CDR3 is CASSPFQTGAVNTEAFF. CDR3 DNA sequence: TGTGCCAGCAGCCCGTTTCAGACAGGGGCCGTGAACACTGAAGCTTTCTTT.

This chain uses TRBV28 with TRBJ1-5; tentatively, D is TRBD1 (6 bases). Trimming left V 6 bases short and J 4 bases short, with 13 bases between. The CDR3 loop spans 14 amino acids. Germline-derived CDR1 and CDR2 are MDHEN and SYDVKM. The CDR3 here is CASSPTGNNQPQHF. In DNA, the CDR3 is TGTGCCAGCAGCCCCACAGGGAATAATCAGCCCCAGCATTTT.

The chain links TRBV24-1 to TRBJ1-5; D is unresolved. The V and J ends lost 4 bases and 6 bases respectively, with 9 bases between them. The germline CDR1 and CDR2 sequences are KGHDR and SFDVKD. The CDR3 runs 13 residues. CDR3 DNA: TGTGCCACCAGTGACCGGGTTGGTCAGCCCCAGCATTTT. Amino acid sequence: CATSDRVGQPQHF.

V gene TRBV5-6 combines with J gene TRBJ1-5; the D gene is possibly TRBD1 (5 bases). The germline V gene has CDR1 SGHDT and CDR2 YYEEEE. CDR3 length: 14 amino acids. V was shortened by 0 bases and J by 6 bases, with 10 bases between the two germline ends. The CDR3: CASSLGPGGQPQHF. Written as DNA, the CDR3 is TGTGCCAGCAGCTTGGGGCCGGGGGGTCAGCCCCAGCATTTT.

The V and J genes are TRBV6-6 and TRBJ1-2; tentative D call: TRBD1 (5 bases). The CDR3 has 14 residues. Germline V lookup: CDR1 MNHNY, CDR2 SVGAGI (reference sequence). Trimming stripped 5 bases from V and 8 bases from J, with 18 bases between. The CDR3 DNA reads TGTGCCAGCAGTCAGATAGACAGACCCGAGGGCTACACCTTC. It specifies CASSQIDRPEGYTF.

The gene calls are TRBV10-1 and TRBJ1-1; tentative D call: TRBD1 (6 bases). Germline lookup yields CDR1 WNHNN and CDR2 SYGVQD (reference sequence). The length of the CDR3 is 13 residues. V was clipped by 2 bases and J by 5 bases, with 9 bases between them. The CDR3 bases are TGCGCCAGCAGTGAGGACAGGTTAACTGAAGCTTTCTTT. Amino acids: CASSEDRLTEAFF.

J is TRBJ2-7 and V is TRBV18; 12 positions agree with TRBD2. Germline-derived CDR1 and CDR2 are KGHSH and LQKENI. The CDR3 runs to 16 residues. V lost 3 bases and J lost 6; bases outside the gene matches: 9. The CDR3: CASSPLAGGQLSEQYF. The CDR3 DNA is TGTGCCAGCTCACCGCTAGCGGGGGGGCAGTTAAGCGAGCAGTACTTC.

This sequence joins TRBV3-1 (or the pseudogene TRBV3-2) and TRBJ1-1; D perhaps matches TRBD1 (5 bases). The germline CDR1 and CDR2 sequences are LGHDT and YNNKEL (reference sequence). V was pared by 0 bases and J by 2 bases, with 7 bases between. The CDR3 loop spans 14 amino acids. The CDR3 sequence: CASSQEQANTEAFF. The CDR3 DNA follows: TGTGCCAGCAGCCAAGAACAGGCCAACACTGAAGCTTTCTTT.